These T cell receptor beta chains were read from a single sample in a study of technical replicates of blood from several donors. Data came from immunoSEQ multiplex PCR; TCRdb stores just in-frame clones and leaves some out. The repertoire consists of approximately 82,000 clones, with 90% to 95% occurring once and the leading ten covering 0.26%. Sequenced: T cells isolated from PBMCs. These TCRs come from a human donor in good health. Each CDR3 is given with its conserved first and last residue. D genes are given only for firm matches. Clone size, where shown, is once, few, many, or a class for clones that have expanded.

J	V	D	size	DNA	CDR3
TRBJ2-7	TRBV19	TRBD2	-	TGTGCCAGTAGTCTTCGGACTAGCGGGGTGCGTGGCGAGCAGTACTTC	CASSLRTSGVRGEQYF
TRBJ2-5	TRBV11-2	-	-	TGTGCCAGCAGCTTAAGGCAGGGGCTCGTGAGAGAGACCCAGTACTTC	CASSLRQGLVRETQYF
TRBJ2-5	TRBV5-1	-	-	TGCGCCAGCAGCAGGACTACGGAGACCCAGTACTTC	CASSRTTETQYF
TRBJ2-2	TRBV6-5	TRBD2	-	TGTGCCAGCAGTTACTCGCTAGCGGGGGGGAAGCTGTTTTTT	CASSYSLAGGKLFF
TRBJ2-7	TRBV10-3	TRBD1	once	TGTGCCATCAGCGCCATGCCGGGACAGGGACAGTACGAGCAGTACTTC	CAISAMPGQGQYEQYF
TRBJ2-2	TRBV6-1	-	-	TGTGCCAGCAGTCCAAAACTAGACAGGAACGGGGAGCTGTTTTTT	CASSPKLDRNGELFF
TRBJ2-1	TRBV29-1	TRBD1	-	TGCAGCGTTGAAATCTTGGACAGGAGCTCCTACAATGAGCAGTTCTTC	CSVEILDRSSYNEQFF
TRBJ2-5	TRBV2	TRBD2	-	TGTGCCAGCAGGGAGACTAGCGGGGGGCTCGAGACCCAGTACTTC	CASRETSGGLETQYF
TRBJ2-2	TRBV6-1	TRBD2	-	TGTGCCAGCAGTGAAGGGACTAGCGACACCGGGGAGCTGTTTTTT	CASSEGTSDTGELFF
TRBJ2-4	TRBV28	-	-	TGTGCCAGCAGTTTATTAGGGGAAAACATTCAGTACTTC	CASSLLGENIQYF
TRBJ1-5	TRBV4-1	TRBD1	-	TGCGCCAGCAGCCAAACAGGGGGCGCAGGCAATCAGCCCCAGCATTTT	CASSQTGGAGNQPQHF
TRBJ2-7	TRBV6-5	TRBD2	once	TGTGCCAGCAGTTACTCAACTAGCGGGAGCTCCTACGAGCAGTACTTC	CASSYSTSGSSYEQYF
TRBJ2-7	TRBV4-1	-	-	TGCGCCAGCAGCCAACTTAGGGACTCCTCCTACGAGCAGTACTTC	CASSQLRDSSYEQYF
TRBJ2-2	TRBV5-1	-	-	TGCGCCAGCAGTTACGGACAGCAACACACCGGGGAGCTGTTTTTT	CASSYGQQHTGELFF
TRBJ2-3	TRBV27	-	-	TGTGCCAGCAATCGTGCGGACACAGATACGCAGTATTTT	CASNRADTDTQYF
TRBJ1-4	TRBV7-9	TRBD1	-	TGTGCCAGCAGAGGAACCGGGACAGGGGACTTGCGAACTAATGAAAAACTGTTTTTT	CASRGTGTGDLRTNEKLFF
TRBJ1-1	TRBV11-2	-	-	TGTGCCAGCAGCCCCTCCCGACTCGCCAGCACTGAAGCTTTCTTT	CASSPSRLASTEAFF
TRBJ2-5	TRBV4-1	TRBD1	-	TGCGCCAGCAGCCAAGGGGGACAGACAAGGGGGACCCAGTACTTC	CASSQGGQTRGTQYF
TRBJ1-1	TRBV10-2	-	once	TGCGCCAGCAGTGAGTTTGCGGACTCCTATCCAGGGGTTGTAAGTACTGAAGCTTTCTTT	CASSEFADSYPGVVSTEAFF
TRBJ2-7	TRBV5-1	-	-	TGCGCCAGCAGCTTGACCGGACAGCCCTACGAGCAGTACTTC	CASSLTGQPYEQYF
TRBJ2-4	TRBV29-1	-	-	TGCAGCGTTGTATCCAAAAACATTCAGTACTTC	CSVVSKNIQYF
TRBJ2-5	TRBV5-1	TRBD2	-	TGCGCCAGCAGCCCCCTAGCGGGGGGCTTCCAAGAGACCCAGTACTTC	CASSPLAGGFQETQYF
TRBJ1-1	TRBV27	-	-	TGTGCCAGCAGTTTGGTGGGCACGGGGGTGATGAACACTGAAGCTTTCTTT	CASSLVGTGVMNTEAFF
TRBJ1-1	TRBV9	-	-	TGTGCCAGCAGCGTAGTTGGCGGCGCTGAAGCTTTCTTT	CASSVVGGAEAFF
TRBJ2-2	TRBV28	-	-	TGTGCCAGCAGTTTTAGGAGCACCGGGGAGCTGTTTTTT	CASSFRSTGELFF
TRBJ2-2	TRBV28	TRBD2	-	TGTGCCAGCAGTCCTGGACTAGCGGGAGGACCGAACACCGGGGAGCTGTTTTTT	CASSPGLAGGPNTGELFF
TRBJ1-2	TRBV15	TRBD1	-	TGTGCCACCAGCAGAATCCAGGGGGCAGCGAGCTATGGCTACACCTTC	CATSRIQGAASYGYTF
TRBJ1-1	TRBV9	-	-	TGTGCCAGCAGCGTAGGGGGGGTGGGGATCACTGAAGCTTTCTTT	CASSVGGVGITEAFF
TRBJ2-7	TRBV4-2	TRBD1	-	TGTGCCAGCAGCCAAGTGGAGGCAGGGACAGTGGCCTACGAGCAGTACTTC	CASSQVEAGTVAYEQYF
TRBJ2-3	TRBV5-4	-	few	TGTGCCAGCAGCTCCCGGACAGTCACAGATACGCAGTATTTT	CASSSRTVTDTQYF
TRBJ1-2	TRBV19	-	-	TGTGCCAGTAGTACCCCCTGGGAGCGAGGGAGCTACACCTTC	CASSTPWERGSYTF
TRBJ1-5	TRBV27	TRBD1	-	TGTGCCAGCAGTTCGTGGATAGGAGGGGGCGGCTATAGCAATCAGCCCCAGCATTTT	CASSSWIGGGGYSNQPQHF
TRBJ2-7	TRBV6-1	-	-	TGTGCCAGCCGGACGGACTCCACTTCCTACGAGCAGTACTTC	CASRTDSTSYEQYF
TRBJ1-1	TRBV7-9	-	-	TGTGCCAGCAGCTTGTCGGGCAGCGAAGGGGCAGCTTTCTTT	CASSLSGSEGAAFF
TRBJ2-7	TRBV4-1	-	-	TGCGCCAGCGAAGGGCAGGGATCCTACGAGCAGTACTTC	CASEGQGSYEQYF
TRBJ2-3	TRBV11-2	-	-	TGTGCCAGCAGCCACCCGGGGGCAGATACGCAGTATTTT	CASSHPGADTQYF
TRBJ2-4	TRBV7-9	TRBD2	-	TGTGCCAGCAGCCCCCGGGGGGAGGGAAACATTCAGTACTTC	CASSPRGEGNIQYF
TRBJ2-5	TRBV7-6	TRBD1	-	TGTGCCAGCAGCTTCCGGGGACAGGGTTCACAAGAGACCCAGTACTTC	CASSFRGQGSQETQYF
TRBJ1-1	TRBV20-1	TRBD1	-	TGCAGTGCCCCGGACAGGGTGGAAGCTTTCTTT	CSAPDRVEAFF
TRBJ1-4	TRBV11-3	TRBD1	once	TGTGCCAGCAGCCACCTCGGACAGGGACGCGAAAAACTGTTTTTT	CASSHLGQGREKLFF
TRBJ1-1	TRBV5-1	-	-	TGCGCCAGCAGCTTGGAGCTGGCAGGTGAAGCTTTCTTT	CASSLELAGEAFF
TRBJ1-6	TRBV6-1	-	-	TGTGCCAGCAGTACCAGGGAGGATTCACCCCTCCACTTT	CASSTREDSPLHF
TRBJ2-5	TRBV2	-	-	TGTGCCAGCAGTGAAAGGGCAGGGCGGGAGACCCAGTACTTC	CASSERAGRETQYF
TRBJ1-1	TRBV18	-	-	TGTGCCAGCTCACCGGGGAGGGGCACTGAAGCTTTCTTT	CASSPGRGTEAFF
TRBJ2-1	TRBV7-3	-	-	TGTGCCAGCAGCCAAACTCCGGGCAGGGGCAGAAACAATGAGCAGTTCTTC	CASSQTPGRGRNNEQFF
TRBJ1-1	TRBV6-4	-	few	TGTGCCAGCAGTGACCCAAATGCAGAGGATAGCACTGAAGCTTTCTTT	CASSDPNAEDSTEAFF